The sequence of this TCR beta chain was determined in a study of Ad26.COV2.S vaccination and SARS-CoV-2 variants. Broader study findings: Comparable non-spike TCR breadth was observed in vaccine and placebo recipients.

This CDR3 is built from 15 residues. Germline CDR1 LGHDT, CDR2 YNNKEL (reference sequence). V was pared by 1 base and J by 3 bases, with 11 bases between. Sequenced by immunoSEQ multiplex PCR; TCRdb stores in-frame clones only, minus some. Of fewer than 500,000 clones in the sample, 75% to 95% are singletons; the top ten hold 12%. Treatment indicated: approximately 18 received Ad26.COV2.S at low or high dose, single or two shots; about five received placebo; per-sample allocation not given. Day 63 following the first vaccine or placebo injection was when the samples were taken. Wuhan-strain SARS-CoV-2 spike was expressed by the Ad26 vector that made up the vaccine. Worth noting for this clone: Its cognate antigen is unknown.

The TCR originated in a person aged 18 to 65 who received the Ad26.COV2.S COVID-19 vaccine or a placebo. The input for sequencing was peripheral blood, taken in a trial of Ad26.COV2.S vaccine versus placebo. J is TRBJ2-3 and V is TRBV3-1 (or the pseudogene TRBV3-2); maybe TRBD2 (6 bases). The CDR3 here is CASSQGGGKTDTQYF. The CDR3 DNA is TGTGCCAGCAGCCAAGGGGGCGGGAAGACAGATACGCAGTATTTT.